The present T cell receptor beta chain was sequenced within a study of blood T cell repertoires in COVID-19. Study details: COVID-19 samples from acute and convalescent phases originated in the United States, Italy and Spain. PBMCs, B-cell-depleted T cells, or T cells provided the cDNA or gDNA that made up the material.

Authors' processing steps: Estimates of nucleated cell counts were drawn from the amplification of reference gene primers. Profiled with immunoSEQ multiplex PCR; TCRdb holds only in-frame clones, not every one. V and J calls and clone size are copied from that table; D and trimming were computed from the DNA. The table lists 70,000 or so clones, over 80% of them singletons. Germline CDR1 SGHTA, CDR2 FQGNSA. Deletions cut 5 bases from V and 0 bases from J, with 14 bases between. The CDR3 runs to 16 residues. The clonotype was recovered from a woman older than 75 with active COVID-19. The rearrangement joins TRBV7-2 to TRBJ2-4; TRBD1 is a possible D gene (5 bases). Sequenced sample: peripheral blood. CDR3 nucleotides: TGTGCCAGCAGCCCTCGACAGACAGTAGCCAAAAACATTCAGTACTTC. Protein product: CASSPRQTVAKNIQYF.